These T cell receptor beta chains were read from a single sample in a study of blood T cell repertoires in COVID-19. TCRdb's table, derived via immunoSEQ multiplex PCR, lists solely in-frame clones and lacks some. This sample has 250,000 to 350,000 clones, with roughly 87% found just once. Sequencing was done on a sample of peripheral blood. All receptors come from a woman aged 50 to 60 who had recovered from COVID-19. Each CDR3 is given with its conserved first and last residue. The order of the fields is D gene, J gene, clone size, V gene, CDR3 DNA, CDR3 protein. A D gene is named only where the DNA matches it firmly. Only some rows state a clone size, as once, few, many or a class for expanded clones.

NA TRBJ1-4 NA TRBV7-9 TGTGCCAGCAGCCAGATTAATGAAAAACTGTTTTTT CASSQINEKLFF
NA TRBJ2-7 NA TRBV5-1 TGCGCCAGCAGCTTTAGCGGTAGCTCCTACGAGCAGTACTTC CASSFSGSSYEQYF
NA TRBJ1-1 once TRBV7-6 TGTGCCAGCAGCCAGTGGGAGACCGATAGCCTGAACACTGAAGCTTTCTTT CASSQWETDSLNTEAFF
TRBD2 TRBJ2-2 NA TRBV18 TGTGCCAGCTCACCAGTTTTTCTAGCGGGGGCCTCGAACACCGGGGAGCTGTTTTTT CASSPVFLAGASNTGELFF
NA TRBJ2-7 NA TRBV6-5 TGTGCCAGCAGCCGAAACACCTACGAGCAGTACTTC CASSRNTYEQYF
NA TRBJ1-1 NA TRBV18 TGTGCCAGCTCACCAGGGAGGGGGGCTTTCTTT CASSPGRGAFF
TRBD1 TRBJ1-4 NA TRBV7-9 TGTGCCAGCAGCCCAGTCGGACAGGGCGAACTGCTGTTTTTT CASSPVGQGELLFF
NA TRBJ2-3 NA TRBV6-4 TGTGCCAGCAGTGATGGAGGAGGCACAGATACGCAGTATTTT CASSDGGGTDTQYF
TRBD2 TRBJ2-3 NA TRBV6-5 TGTGCCAGCAGGACTAGCGGGAGCGATACGCAGTATTTT CASRTSGSDTQYF
NA TRBJ1-1 NA TRBV30 TGTGCCTGGAGCGTACCACAGATGAACACTGAAGCTTTCTTT CAWSVPQMNTEAFF
NA TRBJ2-7 once TRBV12-3/TRBV12-4 TGTGCCAGCAGTCTGAACAGTTACTACGAGCAGTACTTC CASSLNSYYEQYF
NA TRBJ2-2 few TRBV7-8 TGTGCCAGCAGCTTAGGGGCATACCGGGAGACCGGGGAGCTGTTTTTT CASSLGAYRETGELFF
TRBD1 TRBJ2-7 NA TRBV7-8 TGTGCCAGCAGCTTTTATGGGGGACAGGGATTTGAGGAGCAGTACTTC CASSFYGGQGFEEQYF
NA TRBJ1-3 NA TRBV21-1 TGTGCCACCCCGGGGTCCGAGCTCTCTGGAAACACCATATATTTT CATPGSELSGNTIYF
NA TRBJ1-6 NA TRBV13 TGTGCCAGCAGCTTGTTTAGGAGAAATTCACCCCTCCACTTT CASSLFRRNSPLHF
NA TRBJ1-1 NA TRBV6-5 TGTGCCAGCAGTTACGGCGGGGCTGAAGCTTTCTTT CASSYGGAEAFF
NA TRBJ2-1 NA TRBV10-3 TGTGCCATCAGTGAACTCCGGGAGCAGTTCTTC CAISELREQFF
NA TRBJ1-1 NA TRBV6-5 TGTGCCAGCACCGCGGGGGGAAGCGGGAACACTGAAGCTTTCTTT CASTAGGSGNTEAFF
NA TRBJ2-4 NA TRBV5-1 TGCGCCAGCAGCTCGCTGCGGGGCTCGAAAAACATTCAGTACTTC CASSSLRGSKNIQYF
TRBD2 TRBJ2-7 NA TRBV5-1 TGCGCCAGCAGCTTGATACCGACTAGCGGAACCTACGAGCAGTACTTC CASSLIPTSGTYEQYF
TRBD1 TRBJ1-5 NA TRBV19 TGTGCCAGTAAGACAGACAGGGGTTATAGCAATCAGCCCCAGCATTTT CASKTDRGYSNQPQHF
NA TRBJ2-7 few TRBV5-1 TGCGCCAGCAGCCCGGGGACTTCCACCTACGAGCAGTACTTC CASSPGTSTYEQYF
TRBD1 TRBJ1-1 NA TRBV27 TGTGCCAGCAGTTTACTGGGACAGGGAGGCACTGAAGCTTTCTTT CASSLLGQGGTEAFF
TRBD1 TRBJ2-7 NA TRBV4-3 TGCGCCAGCAGCCAAGCCAGGGGGTACGAGCAGTACTTC CASSQARGYEQYF
NA TRBJ2-4 NA TRBV28 TGTGCCAGCCAAAACGAGGGGGTTCAGTACTTC CASQNEGVQYF
NA TRBJ1-5 few TRBV28 TGTGCCAGCAGTTTACCTCTGGCAGGGAGCAATCAGCCCCAGCATTTT CASSLPLAGSNQPQHF
TRBD1 TRBJ1-1 NA TRBV27 TGTGCCAGCAGTTTGATCGGACAGGGGGAGGCTTTCTTT CASSLIGQGEAFF
NA TRBJ2-5 NA TRBV11-2 TGTGCCAGCAGCTCCAGGGGCGCGGGAGAGACCCAGTACTTC CASSSRGAGETQYF
NA TRBJ1-2 NA TRBV24-1 TGTGCCACCAGTGAAATGGTAACAGCGACTACTAACTATGGCTACACCTTC CATSEMVTATTNYGYTF